This T cell receptor beta chain is drawn from a study of beta chain features in type 1 diabetes (dated by TCRdb to about 2018). For context, the study as a whole: No differences in mean age, gender distribution, total cell number or subset yield were found between patients and healthy donors. A total of some 100,000,000 sorted cells were examined across all samples, and a strong correlation was observed between cell number per subset and RNA yield. In the study, recently diagnosed type 1 diabetes patients and matched healthy donors were compared on the TCRB repertoires of their sorted circulating CD4+ T cell subsets. Regulatory and stem cell-like memory subsets were obtained from only 8 patients and roughly 8 healthy donors, while naive and central memory subsets were obtained from all 30 or so donors.

The entire amount of isolated RNA was reverse transcribed using the High Capacity cDNA Reverse Transcription Kit, so the sequenced TCRB transcripts were expressed ones. Deep immunoSEQ sequencing was performed on naive, central memory and regulatory T cell samples, with an average of roughly 3.6 million total reads per sample. Sorted cells were lysed in RLT buffer and RNA was extracted with DNase-treated RNeasy Micro or Mini kits, depending on cell number. Each cell subset was processed on its own to prevent cross-contamination, while patient and healthy donor samples were processed together. Using the immunoSEQ multiplex PCR, TCRB sequences were amplified from cDNA into 87-bp fragments spanning the CDR3 region. Sequencing of the amplicons was performed on the Illumina HiSeq platform. Per the authors' processing: Synthetic template baselines were used to correct PCR bias computationally, reads within Hamming distance 2 were collapsed together, and singletons that could not be merged were discarded. By aligning reads against IMGT, V, D and J genes, CDR3 length, and insertions or deletions at six rearrangement sites were assigned. Within each subset, clonotype counts were normalized to sorted cell number, and only after that were true diversity and Gini coefficients computed with the tcR R package. The overlap coefficient, calculated on TCRB nucleotide sequences, was used to quantify repertoire sharing. As a proxy for the pre-selection repertoire, out-of-frame TCRB sequences from naive cells were analyzed. Drawn from immuneACCESS, this table holds only the in-frame rearrangements with V and J called that TCRdb kept. Clones are partly lost; checked studies trace under half to an unresolved V gene and leave the rest unexplained. V and J calls plus clone size are reproduced from that table; the DNA served to infer D and trimming. Counted in this sample were about 660,000 clones; over 13% of them appeared once. Of the sample, roughly 0.04% falls within the top ten clones.

Regarding this clone: Its antigen is currently not known. The record has no base qualities; no much larger clone is one base away.

The CDR3 runs 16 residues from the cysteine to the phenylalanine. Left in the record is the CDR3 DNA by itself, 48 bases read in frame from the first base. Unmatched junction bases come to 7, with V trimmed by 3 bases and J by 5 bases. The germline V gene (reference sequence) yields PRHDT for CDR1 and FYEKMQ for CDR2. General findings and caveats noted by the study authors: Naive, central memory and regulatory TCRB repertoires appeared more similar among patients than among healthy donors. PCR might favor shorter templates, but patient and control samples were amplified and corrected together, so any skew would affect both groups equally. Because cDNA was sequenced instead of genomic DNA, activated cells with high expression could be over-represented, although the groups did not differ in activation or CD3 levels. A moderate but significant shortening of TCRB CDR3 length was observed in type 1 diabetes patients in all four CD4+ subsets. Patients with type 1 diabetes made fewer insertions and deleted more nucleotides at VDJ recombination sites, implying thymic rearrangement abnormalities. Because small numbers of individuals were included in the HLA sub-analyses, any influence of HLA type on TCRB rearrangement was left unresolved.

Each donor gave one peripheral blood draw, averaging approximately 110 mL, which was collected into heparinised tubes. A BD FACSAria II was used to sort naive, central memory, regulatory and stem cell-like memory CD4+ T cells with a panel that included CD45RO, CCR7, CD25, CD127, CD95 and CD27. Every sorted population had a purity above 95%. PBMCs were separated immediately by Lymphoprep density gradient centrifugation and were stained directly, without being cultured. So that batch effects would be minimized, each experiment stained and sorted samples in pairs, pairing one healthy donor with one patient.

Rearrangement joined TRBV13 to TRBJ1-4, with TRBD1 identical over 9 junction bases. Sequences were obtained from naive CD4+ T cells from blood. What this sample's cell subset or site label stands for: true naive CD4+ T cells. This clonotype originated in a man aged 18 to 35 with type 1 diabetes. The nucleotide sequence reads as follows: TGTGCCAGCAGCTTCTTCCAGGGACAGGGAAATGAAAAACTGTTTTTT. Translated, it gives CASSFFQGQGNEKLFF.